This T cell receptor (beta chain) is from a study of Graves' ophthalmopathy and Graves' hyperthyroidism. Across the study: Peripheral blood (taken before any treatment) was collected at initial diagnosis.

Newly diagnosed hyperthyroidism donors, aged 18 to 65, duration under 2 months. RNA transcripts yielded amplified TCR beta CDR3 regions. RT-PCR was first run with HTBI primers, then multiplex PCR in a second round. TCRdb processed the multiplex PCR reads anew with MiXCR; each CDR3 protein has one entry. The sample lists 600,000 to 650,000 distinct CDR3 sequences, 22% occurring once. V lost 4 bases to trimming and J lost 9 bases, with 22 bases between them. CDR1 is SGHDN and CDR2 is FVKESK in the germline V gene. The CDR3 has 17 residues. This clonotype was counted ten times or more. Sequenced material: peripheral blood. The TCR originated in a young woman with stable Graves' hyperthyroidism. Some clones in this sample may be carry-over from other donors' samples. This sequence joins TRBV14 and TRBJ1-6; D is undetermined. Written as DNA, the CDR3 is TGTGCCAGCAGCCCCCGGCGGGGTCGGGGTCTGCTTTCACCCCTCCACTTT. Residues: CASSPRRGRGLLSPLHF.